The next 20 T cell receptor beta chains were all read from a single sample in a study of blood T cell repertoires in COVID-19. Clones were sequenced by immunoSEQ multiplex PCR, and TCRdb holds only the in-frame ones, with some missing. The sample lists 300,000 or so clones; more than 80% were seen once. The source material was PBMCs or T cells enriched from blood (not recorded which). These receptors all stem from a woman aged 25-40 years who had recovered from COVID-19.

DNA for the CDR3: TGTGCCAGCAGTAACTCCGGGACAGGGCCTCGAGACACTGAAGCTTTCTTT. Its protein is CASSNSGTGPRDTEAFF. V usage is TRBV27 and J usage is TRBJ1-1; 9 bases match TRBD1. Trimming at V came to 5 bases and at J to 3 bases, leaving 13 bases not matched to a gene. This CDR3 is 17 amino acids long. Germline V gene data show CDR1 as MNHEY and CDR2 as SMNVEV (reference sequence).

The rearrangement links TRBV30 to TRBJ2-1, with D maybe TRBD2 (6 bases). The CDR3 sequence is 14 residues long. Germline-derived CDR1 and CDR2 are GTSNPN and SVGIG (reference sequence). Trimming removed 0 bases from V and 5 bases from J, with 11 bases in between. In nucleotides, the CDR3 is TGTGCCTGGAGTGTTGGAGGGCTCAACAATGAGCAGTTCTTC. This sequence encodes CAWSVGGLNNEQFF.

CDR3 region: CASSLTAGFNEQFF. The CDR3 DNA sequence: TGCGCCAGCAGCTTGACAGCGGGATTCAATGAGCAGTTCTTC. V usage is TRBV5-1 and J usage is TRBJ2-1; 7 bases agree with TRBD2. J lost 6 bases, V lost 1 base, and 4 bases had no gene match. Germline V lookup: CDR1 SGHRS, CDR2 YFSETQ. The CDR3 is made up of 14 amino acids.

The V gene is TRBV7-9, the J gene TRBJ2-1; weak D call: TRBD2 (5 bases). The germline V and J ends were trimmed by 5 bases and 6 bases, with 17 bases remaining between them. CDR3 length: 15 residues. Germline CDR1 reads SEHNR; CDR2 reads FQNEAQ (reference sequence). CDR3 loop: CASSNPAGRSNEQFF. CDR3 nucleotides: TGTGCCAGCAGCAATCCGGCGGGTAGGTCCAATGAGCAGTTCTTC. Using reference TRBV7-9 and TRBJ2-1 for the parts outside the CDR3, the full variable domain is DTGVSQNPRHKITKRGQNVTFRCDPISEHNRLYWYRQTLGQGPEFLTYFQNEAQLEKSRLLSDRFSAERPKGSFSTLEIQRTEQGDSAMYLCASSNPAGRSNEQFFGPGTRLTVL.

The chain is built from TRBV4-2 and TRBJ2-7; 8 positions agree with TRBD2. V gave up 1 base and J gave up 3 bases; unmatched junction bases: 5. The CDR3 totals 15 residues. CDR1 is LGHNA, CDR2 YNFKEQ, per germline. The CDR3, as DNA: TGTGCCAGCAGCCAAGCTACTAGCGGTCACTACGAGCAGTACTTC. Its translation: CASSQATSGHYEQYF.

V and J are TRBV30 and TRBJ1-1, with 9 bases aligning to TRBD1. CDR1 and CDR2 (germline): GTSNPN, SVGIG (reference sequence). The CDR3 spans 13 residues. Trimming removed 4 bases from V and 5 bases from J; junction bases left unmatched: 5. CDR3 region: CAWNDRGWTEAFF. The CDR3 bases are TGTGCCTGGAACGACAGGGGGTGGACTGAAGCTTTCTTT.

The J gene is TRBJ2-1, the V gene TRBV5-4; 8 bases are shared with TRBD2. V trimming: 9 bases; J trimming: 0 bases; junction bases outside the gene matches: 5. CDR3 length equals 14 residues. CDR1 SGHNT and CDR2 YYREEE come from the germline V gene (reference sequence). In DNA, the CDR3 is TGTGCCACCACGGGGGGGAACTCCTACAATGAGCAGTTCTTC. Translated, it gives CATTGGNSYNEQFF.

The V gene is TRBV6-5, the J gene TRBJ1-6; 9 bases agree with TRBD1. The CDR3 is 15 amino acids. After removal of 5 bases from V and 15 bases from J, the junction contained 14 bases not matched to a gene. Germline V gene data show CDR1 as MNHEY and CDR2 as SVGAGI. CDR3: CASSTPDRGSTRLHF. The CDR3 nucleotides are TGTGCCAGCAGTACCCCGGACAGGGGTTCAACCCGCCTCCACTTT.

This chain joins TRBV28 and TRBJ2-7; the D gene is possibly TRBD1 (5 bases). CDR1 is MDHEN, CDR2 SYDVKM, per germline. Trimming left V 5 bases short and J 0 bases short, with 11 bases between. This CDR3 is built from 14 residues. CDR3 sequence: CASSRQGISYEQYF. CDR3 DNA: TGTGCCAGCAGTAGGCAGGGAATCTCCTACGAGCAGTACTTC.

The chain is built from TRBV29-1 and TRBJ2-5; TRBD2 agrees at 9 bases. V trimming: 4 bases; J trimming: 4 bases; junction bases outside the gene matches: 7. CDR3 size: 14 residues. In germline, CDR1 is SQVTM, CDR2 ANQGSEA. This CDR3 reads CSVALAGVGETQYF. DNA for the CDR3: TGCAGCGTTGCTTTAGCGGGAGTGGGAGAGACCCAGTACTTC.

This chain links TRBV15 with TRBJ2-7; the D gene is possibly TRBD1 (6 bases). The V end was cut by 2 bases, the J end by 2 bases, with 10 bases between. CDR1 LNHNV and CDR2 YYDKDF come from the germline V gene (reference sequence). The CDR3 loop spans 14 amino acids. CDR3 residues: CATSRSGTTYEQYF. The DNA for the CDR3 is TGTGCCACCAGCAGATCCGGGACAACCTACGAGCAGTACTTC.

In this sample, this clone turned up once. This chain joins TRBV28 and TRBJ2-3; 8 nucleotides agree with TRBD1. Germline-derived CDR1 and CDR2 are MDHEN and SYDVKM. The CDR3 is made up of 17 amino acids. V was pared by 6 bases and J by 3 bases, with 14 bases of the junction left unmatched. The CDR3 DNA is TGTGCCAGCAGCTTGATTGGTTCAACAGGGGGGACAGATACGCAGTATTTT. Its translation: CASSLIGSTGGTDTQYF.

The rearrangement links TRBV12-3 or TRBV12-4 to TRBJ1-5, with unresolved D. The CDR3 consists of 13 residues. The V end lost 6 bases, the J end lost 1 base, and 7 bases lay between the germline ends. Here the CDR3 reads CASRRSSNQPQHF. In DNA, the CDR3 is TGTGCCAGCAGGCGCTCGAGCAATCAGCCCCAGCATTTT.

The V call is TRBV29-1, the J call TRBJ2-5, with TRBD1 matching 7 bases. Germline-derived CDR1 and CDR2 are SQVTM and ANQGSEA. The CDR3 is 12 amino acids. J lost 5 bases, V lost 8 bases, and 8 bases had no gene match. Written as DNA, the CDR3 is TGCAGCCCGACAGGGCCAGGGGAGACCCAGTACTTC. Encoded protein: CSPTGPGETQYF.

The V gene is TRBV7-2, the J gene TRBJ1-4, with 7 positions matching TRBD1. V lost 5 bases and J lost 7; bases outside the gene matches: 13. CDR1 is SGHTA, CDR2 FQGNSA, per germline. The CDR3 covers 16 residues. The CDR3 region is CASSPDPHRGGEKLFF. The DNA of the CDR3 is TGTGCCAGCAGCCCAGACCCACACAGGGGTGGTGAAAAACTGTTTTTT. Complete variable domain (other parts from reference TRBV7-2 and TRBJ1-4): GAGVSQSPSNKVTEKGKDVELRCDPISGHTALYWYRQSLGQGLEFLIYFQGNSAPDKSGLPSDRFSAERTGGSVSTLTIQRTQQEDSAVYLCASSPDPHRGGEKLFFGSGTQLSVL.

The chain couples TRBV11-3 to TRBJ2-1, with D unresolved. The germline V gene has CDR1 SGHNT and CDR2 YENEEA. The CDR3 runs to 12 residues. Trimming stripped 1 base from V and 7 bases from J, with 5 bases between. CDR3 sequence: CASSLGVNEQFF. CDR3 nucleotide sequence: TGTGCCAGCAGCTTAGGAGTAAATGAGCAGTTCTTC. Full variable domain (outside the CDR3, taken from reference TRBV11-3 and TRBJ2-1): EAGVVQSPRYKIIEKKQPVAFWCNPISGHNTLYWYLQNLGQGPELLIRYENEEAVDDSQLPKDRFSAERLKGVDSTLKIQPAELGDSAVYLCASSLGVNEQFFGPGTRLTVL.

J is TRBJ1-5 and V is TRBV19; D might be TRBD1 (6 bases). V lost 6 bases to trimming and J lost 6 bases, with 15 bases between them. Germline assignment: CDR1 LNHDA and CDR2 SQIVND (reference sequence). The CDR3 is made up of 14 amino acids. The CDR3 here is CASRPNRDVQPQHF. CDR3 DNA sequence: TGTGCCAGTAGACCGAACAGGGACGTTCAGCCCCAGCATTTT.

The genes are TRBV2 and TRBJ2-2; D is possibly TRBD1 (6 bases). Trimming stripped 4 bases from V and 4 bases from J, with 13 bases between. Germline V gene sequence: CDR1 SNHLY, CDR2 FYNNEI. The CDR3 is 15 amino acids. CDR3: CASSARGSSTGELFF. The CDR3 DNA is TGTGCCAGCAGTGCGAGGGGGAGCTCCACCGGGGAGCTGTTTTTT.

The rearrangement uses TRBV5-1 and TRBJ2-1; TRBD2 agrees at 10 bases. This CDR3 region has 16 residues. V shed 4 bases and J 7 bases; nucleotides not matched to a gene: 11. Germline V gene lookup returns CDR1 SGHRS and CDR2 YFSETQ. CDR3 bases: TGCGCCAGCAGCCCGAGTCCTAGCGGGAGCATTAATGAGCAGTTCTTC. This encodes CASSPSPSGSINEQFF.

The chain combines TRBV15 with TRBJ2-3, with 7 positions matching TRBD1. This CDR3 contains 16 residues. Germline values: CDR1 LNHNV, CDR2 YYDKDF (reference sequence). With 3 bases clipped from V and 2 bases from J, the junction kept 8 bases outside the gene matches. The CDR3, as DNA: TGTGCCACCAGCAGTCAGACAGGGTTGGTCACAGATACGCAGTATTTT. It encodes CATSSQTGLVTDTQYF. Filled out from reference TRBV15 and TRBJ2-3, the complete variable domain reads DAMVIQNPRYQVTQFGKPVTLSCSQTLNHNVMYWYQQKSSQAPKLLFHYYDKDFNNEADTPDNFQSRRPNTSFCFLDIRSPGLGDTAMYLCATSSQTGLVTDTQYFGPGTRLTVL.